This T cell receptor beta chain was recovered during a study of long-term antiretroviral therapy in people with HIV. The V and J ends lost 4 bases and 5 bases respectively, with 9 bases between them. Germline loops: CDR1 LNHDA, CDR2 SQIVND (reference sequence). This CDR3 contains 13 residues. Details on this clone: Its target is not known.

Study outcomes and limitations: Clonal populations expanded prior to ART predominated within the repertoire at all time points.

With survey level as its setting, the immunoSEQ assay was v3.0. Sequencing used immunoSEQ multiplex PCR; TCRdb keeps in-frame clones, though not all of them. Among 11,000 to 15,000 clones listed, over 75% were seen once. This chain uses TRBV19 with TRBJ1-5; maybe TRBD1 (5 bases). The specimen comprised unsorted PBMCs, sampled 6.2 years after starting antiretroviral therapy. The receptor's source is a man between 35 and 55 years old with HIV. This CDR3 is CASSTGLHQPQHF. The CDR3 DNA reads as TGTGCCAGTAGTACAGGGCTGCATCAGCCCCAGCATTTT.